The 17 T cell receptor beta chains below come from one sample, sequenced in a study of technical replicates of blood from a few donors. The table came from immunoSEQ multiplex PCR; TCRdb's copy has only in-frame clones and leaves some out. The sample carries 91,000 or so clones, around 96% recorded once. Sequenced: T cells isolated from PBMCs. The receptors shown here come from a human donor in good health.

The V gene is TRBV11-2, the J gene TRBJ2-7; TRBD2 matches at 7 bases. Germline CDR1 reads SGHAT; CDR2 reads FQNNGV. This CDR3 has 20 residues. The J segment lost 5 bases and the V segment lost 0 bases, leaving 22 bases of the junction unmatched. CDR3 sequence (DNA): TGTGCCAGCAGCTTAGATGGTTTCGCGCCCCGCGGCGGGAGATCCCACGAGCAGTACTTC. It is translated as CASSLDGFAPRGGRSHEQYF.

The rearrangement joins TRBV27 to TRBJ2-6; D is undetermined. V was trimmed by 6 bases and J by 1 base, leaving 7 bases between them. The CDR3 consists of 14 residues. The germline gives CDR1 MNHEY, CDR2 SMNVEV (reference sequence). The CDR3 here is CASRRVSGANVLTF. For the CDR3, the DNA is TGTGCCAGCAGGAGAGTATCTGGGGCCAACGTCCTGACTTTC.

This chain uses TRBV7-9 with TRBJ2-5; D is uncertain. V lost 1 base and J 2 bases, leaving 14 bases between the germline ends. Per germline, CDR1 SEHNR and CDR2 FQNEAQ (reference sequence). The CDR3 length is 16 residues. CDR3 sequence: CASSLGRAGPQETQYF. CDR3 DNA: TGTGCCAGCAGCTTAGGCCGTGCTGGCCCACAAGAGACCCAGTACTTC.

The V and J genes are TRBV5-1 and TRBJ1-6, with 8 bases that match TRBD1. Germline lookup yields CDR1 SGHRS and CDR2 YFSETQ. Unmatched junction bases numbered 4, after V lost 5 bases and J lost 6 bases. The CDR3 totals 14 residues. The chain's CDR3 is CASSLDRGNSPLHF. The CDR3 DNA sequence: TGCGCCAGCAGTTTAGACAGGGGTAATTCACCCCTCCACTTT.

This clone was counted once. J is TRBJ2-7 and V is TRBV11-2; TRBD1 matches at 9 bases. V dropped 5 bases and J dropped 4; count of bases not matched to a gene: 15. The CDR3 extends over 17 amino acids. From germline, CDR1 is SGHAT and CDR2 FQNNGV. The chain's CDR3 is CASSLGATGTGIYEQYF. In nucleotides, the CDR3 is TGTGCCAGCAGCCTGGGGGCGACCGGGACAGGGATTTACGAGCAGTACTTC.

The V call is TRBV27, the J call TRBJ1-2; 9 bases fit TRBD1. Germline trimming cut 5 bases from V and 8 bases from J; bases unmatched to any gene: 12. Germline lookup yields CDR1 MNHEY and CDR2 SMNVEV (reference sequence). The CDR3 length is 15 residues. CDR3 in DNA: TGTGCCAGCAGTCCGCTAGGGGACAGGGCGGAGGGCTACACCTTC. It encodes CASSPLGDRAEGYTF.

DNA for the CDR3: TGTGCCAGCAGCAAGGTAGCGGTTTACGAGCAGTACTTC. Translated, it gives CASSKVAVYEQYF. V and J are TRBV7-6 and TRBJ2-7; D is possibly TRBD2 (6 bases). The ends were cut back, 5 bases at V and 4 bases at J, with 12 bases in the middle. Germline V lookup: CDR1 SGHVS, CDR2 FNYEAQ. This CDR3 spans 13 amino acids.

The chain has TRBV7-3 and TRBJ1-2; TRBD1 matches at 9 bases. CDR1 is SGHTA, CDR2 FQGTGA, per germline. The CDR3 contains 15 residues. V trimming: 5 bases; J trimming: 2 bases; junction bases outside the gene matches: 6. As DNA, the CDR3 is TGTGCCAGCAGCCCGGGGACAGGGAGGAACTATGGCTACACCTTC. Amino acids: CASSPGTGRNYGYTF.

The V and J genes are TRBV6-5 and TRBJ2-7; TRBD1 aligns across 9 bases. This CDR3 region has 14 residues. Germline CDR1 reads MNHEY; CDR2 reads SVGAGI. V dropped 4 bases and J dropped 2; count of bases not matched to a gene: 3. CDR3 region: CASSSTGGPYEQYF. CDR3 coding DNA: TGTGCCAGCAGTTCGACAGGGGGGCCCTACGAGCAGTACTTC.

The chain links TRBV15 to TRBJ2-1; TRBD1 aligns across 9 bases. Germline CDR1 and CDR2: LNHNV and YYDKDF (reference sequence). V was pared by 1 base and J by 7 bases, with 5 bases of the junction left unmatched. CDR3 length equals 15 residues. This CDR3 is CATSRADRGFNEQFF. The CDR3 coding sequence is TGTGCCACCAGCAGAGCCGACAGGGGGTTTAATGAGCAGTTCTTC.

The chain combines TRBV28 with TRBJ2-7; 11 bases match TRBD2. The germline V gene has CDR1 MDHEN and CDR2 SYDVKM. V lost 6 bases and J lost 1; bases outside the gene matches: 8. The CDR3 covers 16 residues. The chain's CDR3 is CASRPPGLAVSYEQYF. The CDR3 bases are TGTGCCAGCAGGCCCCCGGGACTAGCGGTTTCCTACGAGCAGTACTTC.

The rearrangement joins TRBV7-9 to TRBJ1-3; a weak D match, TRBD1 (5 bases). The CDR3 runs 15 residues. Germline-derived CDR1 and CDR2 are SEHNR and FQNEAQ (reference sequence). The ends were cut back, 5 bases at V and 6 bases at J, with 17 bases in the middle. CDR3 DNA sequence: TGTGCCAGCAGCCATCGCGGGGCAGAAGAAAACACCATATATTTT. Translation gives CASSHRGAEENTIYF.

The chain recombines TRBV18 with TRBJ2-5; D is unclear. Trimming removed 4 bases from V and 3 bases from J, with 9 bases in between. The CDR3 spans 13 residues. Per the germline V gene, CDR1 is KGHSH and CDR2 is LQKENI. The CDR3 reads CASSLTPKETQYF. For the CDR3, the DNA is TGTGCCAGCTCACTTACTCCTAAAGAGACCCAGTACTTC.

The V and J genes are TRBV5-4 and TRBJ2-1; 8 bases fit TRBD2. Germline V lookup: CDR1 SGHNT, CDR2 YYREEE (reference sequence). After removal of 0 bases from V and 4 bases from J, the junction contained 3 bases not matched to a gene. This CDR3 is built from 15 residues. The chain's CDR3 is CASSLEGGGYNEQFF. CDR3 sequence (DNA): TGTGCCAGCAGCTTGGAGGGCGGGGGGTACAATGAGCAGTTCTTC.

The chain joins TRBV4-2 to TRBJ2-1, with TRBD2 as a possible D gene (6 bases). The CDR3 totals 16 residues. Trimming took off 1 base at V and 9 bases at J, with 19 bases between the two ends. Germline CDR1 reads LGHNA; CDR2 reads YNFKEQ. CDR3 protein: CASSQAGGAGKTEQFF. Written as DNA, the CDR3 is TGTGCCAGCAGCCAAGCCGGAGGGGCCGGGAAAACTGAGCAGTTCTTC.

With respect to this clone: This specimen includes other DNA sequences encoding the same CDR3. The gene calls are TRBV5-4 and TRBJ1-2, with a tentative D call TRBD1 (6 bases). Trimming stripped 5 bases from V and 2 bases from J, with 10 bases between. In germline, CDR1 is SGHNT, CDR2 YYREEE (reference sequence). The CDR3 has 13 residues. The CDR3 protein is CASSPDSNYGYTF. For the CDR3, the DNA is TGTGCCAGCAGTCCGGACAGCAACTATGGCTACACCTTC. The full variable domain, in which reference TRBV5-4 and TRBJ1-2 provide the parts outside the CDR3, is ETGVTQSPTHLIKTRGQQVTLRCSSQSGHNTVSWYQQALGQGPQFIFQYYREEENGRGNFPPRFSGLQFPNYSSELNVNALELDDSALYLCASSPDSNYGYTFGSGTRLTVV.

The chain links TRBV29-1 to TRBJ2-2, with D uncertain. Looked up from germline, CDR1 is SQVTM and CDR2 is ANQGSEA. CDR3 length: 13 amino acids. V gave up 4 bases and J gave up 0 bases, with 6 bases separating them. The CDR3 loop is CSVVGTNTGELFF. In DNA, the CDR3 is TGCAGCGTTGTTGGCACGAACACCGGGGAGCTGTTTTTT.